The following is a T cell receptor (beta chain) sequence with its context. Per the original data handling: Cell counts per sample came from amplifying reference gene primers. Only in-frame clones appear in the TCRdb table, and some are missing; sequencing was by immunoSEQ multiplex PCR. V, J and clone size derive from that table, while D and trimming were established from the DNA sequence. The sample has 150,000 to 200,000 clones; 70% to 90% are singletons. This CDR3 has 17 residues. Germline V gene data show CDR1 as SGHDN and CDR2 as FVKESK. The germline V and J ends were trimmed by 3 bases and 1 base, with 18 bases remaining between them. The data are from a study of blood T cell repertoires in COVID-19. Study at large: Some COVID-19 samples were acute and others convalescent; all came from the United States, Italy and Spain. In each case, the material was cDNA or gDNA derived from T cells, B-cell-depleted T cells, or PBMCs.

This clonotype was sampled from a man between 45 and 60 years old with active or convalescent COVID-19. The sample consisted of peripheral blood. This chain joins TRBV14 and TRBJ1-1; tentative D call: TRBD1 (6 bases). This chain's CDR3 is CASSHYLSGTPNTEAFF. Here the CDR3 DNA reads TGTGCCAGCAGCCATTACTTATCCGGGACACCGAACACTGAAGCTTTCTTT.